Listed here are 8 T cell receptor beta chains from one sample, sequenced in a study of blood T cell repertoires in COVID-19. This table comes from immunoSEQ multiplex PCR, and its TCRdb copy is limited to in-frame clones, with some not included. This sample carries about 110,000 clones, around 80% of them seen once, and the ten largest clones take 6.2%. Sequencing input: peripheral blood. These receptors were collected from a man aged 80 or over with COVID-19, enrolled during active disease.

About this clone: In the same sample, other DNA sequences code for this CDR3. This rearrangement joins TRBV2 to TRBJ2-7; TRBD2 aligns across 14 bases. The CDR3 extends over 15 amino acids. V lost 7 bases, J lost 3 bases, and 5 bases stayed unmatched. CDR1 and CDR2 from the germline V gene are SNHLY and FYNNEI. The CDR3 sequence is CASTPGLAGGYEQYF. The CDR3 coding sequence is TGTGCCAGCACCCCCGGACTAGCGGGAGGCTACGAGCAGTACTTC.

The rearrangement links TRBV11-2 to TRBJ2-1; 7 nucleotides match TRBD1. The CDR3 contains 14 residues. Germline assignment: CDR1 SGHAT and CDR2 FQNNGV. The V gene end was trimmed by 1 base and the J gene end by 7 bases; junction bases not matched to a gene: 4. This chain's CDR3 is CASSLGQGWNEQFF. The CDR3 DNA follows: TGTGCCAGCAGCTTAGGACAGGGATGGAATGAGCAGTTCTTC.

There are a few counts of this clone. This chain uses TRBV4-2 with TRBJ2-1; weak D call: TRBD1 (5 bases). With 0 bases removed from V and 2 bases from J, the gap between germline ends came to 17 bases. The CDR3 spans 18 residues. Looked up from germline, CDR1 is LGHNA and CDR2 is YNFKEQ. This CDR3 is CASSQDLKGQATYNEQFF. DNA of the CDR3: TGTGCCAGCAGCCAAGATCTAAAGGGGCAGGCCACCTACAATGAGCAGTTCTTC.

The V and J genes are TRBV2 and TRBJ1-3, with a possible D match to TRBD1 (5 bases). From germline, CDR1 is SNHLY and CDR2 FYNNEI. Between the trimmed V and J ends, which lost 3 bases and 4 bases, there was a span of 10 bases. The CDR3 is made up of 14 amino acids. The CDR3 here is CASSDWGGGNTIYF. The CDR3 DNA sequence: TGTGCCAGCAGTGATTGGGGGGGAGGAAACACCATATATTTT.

V is TRBV5-1 and J is TRBJ2-3; D unclear. In germline, CDR1 is SGHRS, CDR2 YFSETQ. V gave up 0 bases and J gave up 4 bases, with 9 bases separating them. This CDR3 region has 14 residues. This CDR3 is CASSLGQESDTQYF. CDR3 DNA sequence: TGCGCCAGCAGCTTGGGGCAGGAATCAGATACGCAGTATTTT.

This clone has a handful of counts. The chain is built from TRBV5-1 and TRBJ2-7, with 13 positions matching TRBD2. Trimming took 1 base from V and 6 from J; bases not matched to a gene: 10. The V gene's germline CDR1 is SGHRS and CDR2 YFSETQ. The CDR3 runs to 17 residues. The CDR3 DNA follows: TGCGCCAGCAGCTTGACGTTTCGACTAGCGGGAGGACCCGAGCAGTACTTC. It is translated as CASSLTFRLAGGPEQYF.

Only a few counts were recorded for this clone. The chain recombines TRBV19 with TRBJ1-6; 8 nucleotides match TRBD1. CDR1 and CDR2 from the germline V gene are LNHDA and SQIVND (reference sequence). Trimming cost V 9 bases and J 8 bases; bases outside gene matches: 6. This CDR3 has 13 residues. CDR3 sequence: CASTDRVDSPLHF. Written as DNA, the CDR3 is TGTGCCAGCACGGACAGGGTTGATTCACCCCTCCACTTT.

The chain combines TRBV29-1 with TRBJ2-2; D is ambiguous. The V gene lost 1 base and the J gene lost 2 bases, with 8 bases spanning the gap. The CDR3 runs to 14 residues. Germline CDR1 SQVTM, CDR2 ANQGSEA. For the CDR3, the DNA is TGCAGCGTTGAAGGACACGGAAACACCGGGGAGCTGTTTTTT. Its protein product is CSVEGHGNTGELFF.